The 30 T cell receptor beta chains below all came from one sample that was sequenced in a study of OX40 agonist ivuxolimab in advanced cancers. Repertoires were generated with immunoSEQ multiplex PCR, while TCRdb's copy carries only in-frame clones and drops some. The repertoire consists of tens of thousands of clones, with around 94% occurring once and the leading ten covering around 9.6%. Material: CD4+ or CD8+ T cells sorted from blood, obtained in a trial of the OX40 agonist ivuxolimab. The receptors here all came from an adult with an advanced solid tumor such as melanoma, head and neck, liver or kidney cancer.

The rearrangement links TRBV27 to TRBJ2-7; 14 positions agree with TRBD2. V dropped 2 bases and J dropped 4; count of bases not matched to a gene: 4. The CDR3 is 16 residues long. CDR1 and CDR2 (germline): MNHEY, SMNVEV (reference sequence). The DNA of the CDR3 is TGTGCCAGCAGTTTACAGACTAGCGGGGGGGGTTACGAGCAGTACTTC. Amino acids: CASSLQTSGGGYEQYF.

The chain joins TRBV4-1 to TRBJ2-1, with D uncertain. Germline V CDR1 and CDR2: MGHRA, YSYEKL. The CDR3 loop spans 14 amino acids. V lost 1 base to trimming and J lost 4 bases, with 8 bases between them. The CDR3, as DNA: TGCGCCAGCAGCCAAGTTGGGGTTTACAATGAGCAGTTCTTC. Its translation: CASSQVGVYNEQFF.

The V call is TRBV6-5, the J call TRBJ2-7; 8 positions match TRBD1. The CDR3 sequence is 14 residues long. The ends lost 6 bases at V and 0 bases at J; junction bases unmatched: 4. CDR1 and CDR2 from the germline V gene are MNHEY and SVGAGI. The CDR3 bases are TGTGCCAGCAGCGCAGGGGGCAGCTCCTACGAGCAGTACTTC. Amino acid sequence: CASSAGGSSYEQYF.

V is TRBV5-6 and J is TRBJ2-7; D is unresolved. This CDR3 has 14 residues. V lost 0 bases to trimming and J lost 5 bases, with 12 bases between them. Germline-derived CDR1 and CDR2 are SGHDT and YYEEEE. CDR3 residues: CASSLEQAPDEQYF. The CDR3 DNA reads TGTGCCAGCAGCTTGGAGCAGGCTCCGGACGAGCAGTACTTC.

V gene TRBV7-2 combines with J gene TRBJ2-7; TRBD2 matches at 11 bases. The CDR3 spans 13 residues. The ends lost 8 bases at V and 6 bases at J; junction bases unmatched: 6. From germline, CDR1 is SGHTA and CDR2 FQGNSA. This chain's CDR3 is CASFELAGAEQYF. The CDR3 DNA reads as TGTGCCAGCTTTGAACTAGCGGGAGCCGAGCAGTACTTC.

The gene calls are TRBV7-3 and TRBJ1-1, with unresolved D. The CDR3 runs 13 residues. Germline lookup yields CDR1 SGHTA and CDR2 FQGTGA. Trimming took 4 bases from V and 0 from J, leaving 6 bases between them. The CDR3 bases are TGTGCCAGCAGCTCAAACGTGAACACTGAAGCTTTCTTT. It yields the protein CASSSNVNTEAFF. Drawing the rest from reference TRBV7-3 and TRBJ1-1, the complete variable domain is GAGVSQTPSNKVTEKGKYVELRCDPISGHTALYWYRQSLGQGPEFLIYFQGTGAADDSGLPNDRFFAVRPEGSVSTLKIQRTERGDSAVYLCASSSNVNTEAFFGQGTRLTVV.

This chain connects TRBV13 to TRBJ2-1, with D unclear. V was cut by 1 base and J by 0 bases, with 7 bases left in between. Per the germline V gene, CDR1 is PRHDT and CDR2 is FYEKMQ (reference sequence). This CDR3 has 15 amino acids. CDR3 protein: CASSLEGSSYNEQFF. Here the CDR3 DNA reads TGTGCCAGCAGCTTAGAGGGCAGCTCCTACAATGAGCAGTTCTTC.

CDR3 residues: CASSLAGITDGNYGYTF. CDR3 sequence (DNA): TGTGCCAGCAGCTTGGCCGGGATTACTGACGGAAACTATGGCTACACCTTC. J is TRBJ1-2 and V is TRBV5-6; no reliable D call. The V and J ends lost 0 bases and 2 bases respectively, with 17 bases between them. This CDR3 has 17 residues. Germline loops: CDR1 SGHDT, CDR2 YYEEEE.

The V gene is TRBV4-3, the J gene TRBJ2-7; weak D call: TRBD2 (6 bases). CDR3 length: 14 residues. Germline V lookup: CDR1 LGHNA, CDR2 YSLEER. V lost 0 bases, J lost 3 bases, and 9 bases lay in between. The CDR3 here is CASSQEARGYEQYF. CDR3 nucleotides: TGCGCCAGCAGCCAAGAGGCGCGGGGCTACGAGCAGTACTTC.

CDR3 coding DNA: TGTGCCAGCATGGGCTCCCCTCTAGCCGGGGAGCTGTTTTTT. It translates to CASMGSPLAGELFF. The chain is built from TRBV7-2 and TRBJ2-2, with D hard to call. Trimming stripped 7 bases from V and 6 bases from J, with 15 bases between. The CDR3 is 14 residues long. CDR1 is SGHTA, CDR2 FQGNSA, per germline.

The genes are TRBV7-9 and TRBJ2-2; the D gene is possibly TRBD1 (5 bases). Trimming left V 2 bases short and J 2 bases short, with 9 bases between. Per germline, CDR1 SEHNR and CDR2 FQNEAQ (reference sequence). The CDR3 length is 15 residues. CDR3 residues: CASSLKGSNTGELFF. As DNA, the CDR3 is TGTGCCAGCAGCTTAAAGGGGTCCAACACCGGGGAGCTGTTTTTT.

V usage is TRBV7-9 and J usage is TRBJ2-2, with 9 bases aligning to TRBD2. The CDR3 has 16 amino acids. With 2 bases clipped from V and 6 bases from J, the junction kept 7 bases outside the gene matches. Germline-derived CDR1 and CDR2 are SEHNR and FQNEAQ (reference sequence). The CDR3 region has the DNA TGTGCCAGCAGCTTAATGCGGGGGGGCCGAGCCGGGGAGCTGTTTTTT. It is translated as CASSLMRGGRAGELFF.

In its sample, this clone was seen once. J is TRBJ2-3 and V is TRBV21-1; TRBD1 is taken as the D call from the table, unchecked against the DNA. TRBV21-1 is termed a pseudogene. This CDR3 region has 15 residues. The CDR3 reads CASSTGTGSTDTQYF. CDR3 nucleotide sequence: TGTGCCAGCAGCACGGGGACAGGGAGCACAGATACGCAGTATTTT.

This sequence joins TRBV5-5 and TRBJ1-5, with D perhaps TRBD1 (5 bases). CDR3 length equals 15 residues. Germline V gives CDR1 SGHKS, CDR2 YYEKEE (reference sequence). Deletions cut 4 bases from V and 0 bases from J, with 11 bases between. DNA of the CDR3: TGTGCCAGCAGCGAGACAGATTATAGCAATCAGCCCCAGCATTTT. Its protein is CASSETDYSNQPQHF.

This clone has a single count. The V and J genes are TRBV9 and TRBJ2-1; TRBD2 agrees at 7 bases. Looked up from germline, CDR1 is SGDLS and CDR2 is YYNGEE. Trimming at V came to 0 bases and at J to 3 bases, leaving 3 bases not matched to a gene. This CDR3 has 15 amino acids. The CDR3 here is CASSVGGGSYNEQFF. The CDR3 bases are TGTGCCAGCAGCGTAGGAGGCGGGAGCTACAATGAGCAGTTCTTC.

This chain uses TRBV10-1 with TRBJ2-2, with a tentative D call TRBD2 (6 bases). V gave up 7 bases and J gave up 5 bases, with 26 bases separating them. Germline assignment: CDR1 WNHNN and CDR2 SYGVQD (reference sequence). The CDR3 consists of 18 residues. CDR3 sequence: CASTQLNPGAGKTGELFF. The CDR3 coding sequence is TGCGCCAGCACCCAACTGAATCCAGGCGCGGGAAAGACCGGGGAGCTGTTTTTT.

In DNA form, the CDR3 reads TGTGCCAGCAGCGTAGACGGGAGGCCCTACAATGAGCAGTTCTTC. Its protein product is CASSVDGRPYNEQFF. This rearrangement joins TRBV9 to TRBJ2-1; 7 nucleotides match TRBD2. The junction had 2 bases not matched to a gene; V was cut back by 0 bases and J by 2 bases. Germline V gene sequence: CDR1 SGDLS, CDR2 YYNGEE. This CDR3 contains 15 residues.

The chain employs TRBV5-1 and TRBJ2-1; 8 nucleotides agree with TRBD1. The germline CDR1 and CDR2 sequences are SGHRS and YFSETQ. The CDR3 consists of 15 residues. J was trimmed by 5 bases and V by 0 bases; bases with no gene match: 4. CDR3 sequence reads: CASSLGTGSHNEQFF. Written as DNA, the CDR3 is TGCGCCAGCAGCTTGGGGACAGGGAGCCACAATGAGCAGTTCTTC. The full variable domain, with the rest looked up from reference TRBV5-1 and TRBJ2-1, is KAGVTQTPRYLIKTRGQQVTLSCSPISGHRSVSWYQQTPGQGLQFLFEYFSETQRNKGNFPGRFSGRQFSNSRSEMNVSTLELGDSALYLCASSLGTGSHNEQFFGPGTRLTVL.

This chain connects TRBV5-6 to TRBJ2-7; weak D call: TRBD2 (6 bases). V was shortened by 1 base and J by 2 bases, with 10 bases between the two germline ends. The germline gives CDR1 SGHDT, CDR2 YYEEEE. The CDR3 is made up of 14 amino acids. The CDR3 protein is CASSLTSSPYEQYF. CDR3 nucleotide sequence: TGTGCCAGCAGCTTGACTAGCAGCCCCTACGAGCAGTACTTC.

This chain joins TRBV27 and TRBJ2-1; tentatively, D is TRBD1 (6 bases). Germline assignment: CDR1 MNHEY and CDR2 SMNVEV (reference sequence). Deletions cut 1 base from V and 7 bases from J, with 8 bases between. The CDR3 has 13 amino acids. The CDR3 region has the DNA TGTGCCAGCAGTTTATGGACAGCAAATGAGCAGTTCTTC. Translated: CASSLWTANEQFF.

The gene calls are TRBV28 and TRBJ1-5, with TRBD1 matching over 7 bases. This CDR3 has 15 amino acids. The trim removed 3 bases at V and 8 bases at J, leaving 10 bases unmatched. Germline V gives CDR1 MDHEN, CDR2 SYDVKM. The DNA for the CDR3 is TGTGCCAGCAGTTTTAAGGGGACAGTCGAGGAGCCCCAGCATTTT. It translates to CASSFKGTVEEPQHF. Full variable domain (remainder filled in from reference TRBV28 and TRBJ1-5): DVKVTQSSRYLVKRTGEKVFLECVQDMDHENMFWYRQDPGLGLRLIYFSYDVKMKEKGDIPEGYSVSREKKERFSLILESASTNQTSMYLCASSFKGTVEEPQHFGDGTRLSIL.

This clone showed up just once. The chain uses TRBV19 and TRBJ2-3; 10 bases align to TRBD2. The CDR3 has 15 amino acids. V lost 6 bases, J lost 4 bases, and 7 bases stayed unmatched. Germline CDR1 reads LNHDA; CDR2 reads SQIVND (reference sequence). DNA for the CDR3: TGTGCCAGTAGGGAAGCGGGAGGGCGTTCAGATACGCAGTATTTT. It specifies CASREAGGRSDTQYF.

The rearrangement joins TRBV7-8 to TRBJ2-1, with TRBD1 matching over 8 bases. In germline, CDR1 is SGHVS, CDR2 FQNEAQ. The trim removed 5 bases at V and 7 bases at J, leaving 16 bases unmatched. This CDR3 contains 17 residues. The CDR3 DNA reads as TGTGCCAGCAGCCCGATTCGGACAGGGACCCTTGGTAATGAGCAGTTCTTC. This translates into CASSPIRTGTLGNEQFF. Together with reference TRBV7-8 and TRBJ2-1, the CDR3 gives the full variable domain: GAGVSQSPRYKVAKRGQDVALRCDPISGHVSLFWYQQALGQGPEFLTYFQNEAQLDKSGLPSDRFFAERPEGSVSTLKIQRTQQEDSAVYLCASSPIRTGTLGNEQFFGPGTRLTVL.

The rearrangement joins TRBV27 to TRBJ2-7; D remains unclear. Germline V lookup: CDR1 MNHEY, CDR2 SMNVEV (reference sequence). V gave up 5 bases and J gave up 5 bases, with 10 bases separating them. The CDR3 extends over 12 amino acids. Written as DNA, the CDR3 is TGTGCCAGCAGTATGAAGGGTAACGAGCAGTACTTC. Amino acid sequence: CASSMKGNEQYF.

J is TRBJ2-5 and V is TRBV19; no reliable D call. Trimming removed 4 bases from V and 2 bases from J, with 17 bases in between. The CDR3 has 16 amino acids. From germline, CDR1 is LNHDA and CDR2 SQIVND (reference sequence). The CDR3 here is CASSTEASVWQETQYF. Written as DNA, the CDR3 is TGTGCCAGTAGTACGGAAGCTTCAGTCTGGCAAGAGACCCAGTACTTC.

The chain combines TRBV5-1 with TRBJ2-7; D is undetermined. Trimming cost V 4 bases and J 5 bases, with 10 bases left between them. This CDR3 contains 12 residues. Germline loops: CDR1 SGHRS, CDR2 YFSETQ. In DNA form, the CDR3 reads TGCGCCAGCAGCCTGATTGGCCACGAGCAGTACTTC. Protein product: CASSLIGHEQYF.

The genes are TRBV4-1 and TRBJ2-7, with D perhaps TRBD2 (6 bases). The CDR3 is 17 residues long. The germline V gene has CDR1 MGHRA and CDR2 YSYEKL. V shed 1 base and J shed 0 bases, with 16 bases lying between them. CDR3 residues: CASSQGAGGVISYEQYF. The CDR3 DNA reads TGCGCCAGCAGCCAAGGGGCTGGAGGGGTTATCTCCTACGAGCAGTACTTC.

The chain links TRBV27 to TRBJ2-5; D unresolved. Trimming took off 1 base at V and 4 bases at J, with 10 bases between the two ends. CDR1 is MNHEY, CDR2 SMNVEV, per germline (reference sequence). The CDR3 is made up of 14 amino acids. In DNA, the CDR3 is TGTGCCAGCAGTTTATATTCGTATCCAGAGACCCAGTACTTC. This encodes CASSLYSYPETQYF.

The CDR3 coding sequence is TGTGCCAGCAGCTTAGGGAAGAGCGGCCTTCCCTACGAGCAGTACTTC. Its translation is CASSLGKSGLPYEQYF. The chain carries TRBV7-2 and TRBJ2-7; maybe TRBD2 (5 bases). In germline, CDR1 is SGHTA, CDR2 FQGNSA. This CDR3 comprises 16 residues. Trimming took 1 base from V and 2 from J, leaving 15 bases between them.

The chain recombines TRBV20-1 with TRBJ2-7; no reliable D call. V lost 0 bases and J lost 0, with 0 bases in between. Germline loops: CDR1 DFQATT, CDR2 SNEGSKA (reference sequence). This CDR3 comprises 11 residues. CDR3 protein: CSARDSYEQYF. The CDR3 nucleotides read TGCAGTGCTAGAGACTCCTACGAGCAGTACTTC.